Listed here are 11 T cell receptor beta chains from one sample, sequenced in a study of blood T cell repertoires in COVID-19. This table comes from immunoSEQ multiplex PCR, and its TCRdb copy is limited to in-frame clones, with some not included. The sample lists around 63,000 clones, 55% to 75% seen once, with 4.5% to 5% in the top ten. Sequencing was performed on peripheral blood. Receptors originate from a woman in her 70s with COVID-19, enrolled during active disease.

This clone was detected a few times. The chain carries TRBV7-2 and TRBJ2-5; no definite D call. V lost 3 bases to trimming and J lost 4 bases, with 6 bases between them. Per the germline V gene, CDR1 is SGHTA and CDR2 is FQGNSA. The CDR3 has 12 residues. This chain's CDR3 is CASSFSLETQYF. DNA of the CDR3: TGTGCCAGCAGCTTCAGTTTAGAGACCCAGTACTTC.

The V call is TRBV5-6, the J call TRBJ2-1; TRBD2 matches at 7 bases. The CDR3 extends over 15 amino acids. In germline, CDR1 is SGHDT, CDR2 YYEEEE. V lost 5 bases and J lost 4; bases outside the gene matches: 9. DNA for the CDR3: TGTGCCAGCAGTTACGGCGGGAGCCGGTACAATGAGCAGTTCTTC. Translated: CASSYGGSRYNEQFF.

The chain recombines TRBV9 with TRBJ2-2; 7 nucleotides line up with TRBD2. The length of the CDR3 is 16 residues. Trimming removed 4 bases from V and 1 base from J; junction bases left unmatched: 7. In germline, CDR1 is SGDLS, CDR2 YYNGEE. CDR3 bases: TGTGCCAGCAGCACACTAGCGACTCTGAACACCGGGGAGCTGTTTTTT. Protein: CASSTLATLNTGELFF.

The V gene is TRBV10-2, the J gene TRBJ2-2; 9 bases map to TRBD1. Germline-derived CDR1 and CDR2 are WSHSY and SAAADI. V was clipped by 4 bases and J by 2 bases; unmatched bases: 5. CDR3 length equals 16 residues. Written as DNA, the CDR3 is TGCGCCAGCAGTGTCCTGGACAGGGGAAACACCGGGGAGCTGTTTTTT. It translates to CASSVLDRGNTGELFF.

The rearrangement links TRBV12-3 or TRBV12-4 to TRBJ1-2; TRBD1 agrees at 7 bases. V gave up 2 bases and J gave up 7 bases; unmatched junction bases: 4. CDR3 length equals 13 residues. The DNA of the CDR3 is TGTGCCAGCAGTTTAAGAGGGGGCAGTGGCTACACCTTC. Protein sequence: CASSLRGGSGYTF.

This sequence joins TRBV9 and TRBJ1-1, with D possibly being TRBD1 (5 bases). CDR1 is SGDLS, CDR2 YYNGEE, per germline. This CDR3 contains 13 residues. Trimming cost V 2 bases and J 5 bases, with 10 bases left between them. The CDR3 bases are TGTGCCAGCAGCGTCGGGGGGTGGACTGAAGCTTTCTTT. As protein: CASSVGGWTEAFF. Looking up the rest from reference TRBV9 and TRBJ1-1 gives the full variable domain: DSGVTQTPKHLITATGQRVTLRCSPRSGDLSVYWYQQSLDQGLQFLIQYYNGEERAKGNILERFSAQQFPDLHSELNLSSLELGDSALYFCASSVGGWTEAFFGQGTRLTVV.

CDR3 region: CASSQGSEGEKLFF. CDR3 DNA: TGCGCCAGCAGCCAAGGTTCGGAGGGGGAAAAACTGTTTTTT. V gene TRBV4-3 combines with J gene TRBJ1-4, with D possibly matching TRBD1 (5 bases). The V gene's germline CDR1 is LGHNA and CDR2 YSLEER. There are 14 residues in the CDR3. The germline V and J ends were trimmed by 1 base and 8 bases, with 11 bases remaining between them.

CDR3: CASSLGAQMNTEAFF. CDR3 bases: TGTGCCAGCAGCTTAGGGGCCCAGATGAACACTGAAGCTTTCTTT. V is TRBV11-2 and J is TRBJ1-1; D is undetermined. Trimming shortened V by 1 base and J by 0 bases, and 9 bases separated the two germline ends. Germline lookup yields CDR1 SGHAT and CDR2 FQNNGV. The CDR3 runs 15 residues.

The V gene is TRBV2, the J gene TRBJ2-7; D possibly corresponds to TRBD1 (5 bases). The CDR3 has 13 residues. V dropped 5 bases and J dropped 6 bases, with 14 bases sitting between them. CDR1 is SNHLY, CDR2 FYNNEI, per germline. The CDR3, as DNA: TGTGCCAGCAGTTTTAGTACAGGTACCGAGCAGTACTTC. Translating gives CASSFSTGTEQYF.

J is TRBJ2-5 and V is TRBV7-8; maybe TRBD2 (5 bases). The CDR3 runs 17 residues. The ends were cut back, 6 bases at V and 5 bases at J, with 25 bases in the middle. From germline, CDR1 is SGHVS and CDR2 FQNEAQ. The DNA of the CDR3 is TGTGCCAGCAGTCCCCGAGGCTGGCCCCAGAGGGCGGAGACCCAGTACTTC. This codes for CASSPRGWPQRAETQYF.

In this sample, this clone turned up a few times. The chain recombines TRBV29-1 with TRBJ2-2; 7 bases are shared with TRBD1. Germline CDR1 and CDR2: SQVTM and ANQGSEA. J was trimmed by 4 bases and V by 8 bases; bases with no gene match: 7. The CDR3 loop spans 13 amino acids. This CDR3 reads CSFRQGVTGELFF. CDR3 bases: TGCAGCTTCCGACAGGGCGTCACCGGGGAGCTGTTTTTT.